Shown below are 5 T cell receptor beta chains from a single sample sequenced in a study of blood T cell repertoires in COVID-19. Clones were read by immunoSEQ multiplex PCR, and TCRdb kept only the in-frame ones, dropping some. This sample has approximately 150,000 clones, with 88% found just once. What was sequenced was peripheral blood. The receptors originated from a woman in her fifties or sixties with acute or convalescent COVID-19.

The chain recombines TRBV5-4 with TRBJ2-3; 8 nucleotides agree with TRBD2. This CDR3 has 16 amino acids. The germline gives CDR1 SGHNT, CDR2 YYREEE (reference sequence). V lost 0 bases and J lost 5; bases outside the gene matches: 8. CDR3 in amino acids: CASSLDVRGGGDTQYF. Here the CDR3 DNA reads TGTGCCAGCAGCTTGGATGTCCGGGGGGGCGGAGATACGCAGTATTTT. Filled out from reference TRBV5-4 and TRBJ2-3, the complete variable domain reads ETGVTQSPTHLIKTRGQQVTLRCSSQSGHNTVSWYQQALGQGPQFIFQYYREEENGRGNFPPRFSGLQFPNYSSELNVNALELDDSALYLCASSLDVRGGGDTQYFGPGTRLTVL.

The V and J genes are TRBV5-4 and TRBJ1-2; D is perhaps TRBD1 (5 bases). CDR3 length equals 13 residues. V was shortened by 4 bases and J by 4 bases, with 11 bases between the two germline ends. Germline V gene data show CDR1 as SGHNT and CDR2 as YYREEE (reference sequence). Written as DNA, the CDR3 is TGTGCCAGCAGCCTAGGGGTCCTCTATGGCTACACCTTC. It codes for CASSLGVLYGYTF.

The chain couples TRBV9 to TRBJ2-1; TRBD2 agrees at 10 bases. The CDR3 is made up of 15 amino acids. V lost 4 bases, J lost 7 bases, and 8 bases stayed unmatched. The germline V gene encodes CDR1 SGDLS and CDR2 YYNGEE. The CDR3 here is CASSIMSGGANEQFF. The CDR3 coding sequence is TGTGCCAGCAGCATCATGAGCGGGGGGGCAAATGAGCAGTTCTTC.

This chain joins TRBV2 and TRBJ1-2, with a tentative D call TRBD1 (5 bases). V shed 7 bases and J shed 5 bases, with 17 bases lying between them. CDR1 SNHLY and CDR2 FYNNEI come from the germline V gene. The CDR3 totals 14 residues. CDR3 region: CASKGTGDRYGYTF. The CDR3 DNA reads as TGTGCCAGCAAAGGGACGGGGGACCGATATGGCTACACCTTC.

The V and J genes are TRBV18 and TRBJ2-7, with D perhaps TRBD1 (6 bases). V was trimmed by 5 bases and J by 2 bases, leaving 13 bases between them. In germline, CDR1 is KGHSH, CDR2 LQKENI. This CDR3 contains 14 residues. This CDR3 reads CASSSSRGAYEQYF. In nucleotides, the CDR3 is TGTGCCAGCTCAAGCAGCAGGGGAGCCTACGAGCAGTACTTC.